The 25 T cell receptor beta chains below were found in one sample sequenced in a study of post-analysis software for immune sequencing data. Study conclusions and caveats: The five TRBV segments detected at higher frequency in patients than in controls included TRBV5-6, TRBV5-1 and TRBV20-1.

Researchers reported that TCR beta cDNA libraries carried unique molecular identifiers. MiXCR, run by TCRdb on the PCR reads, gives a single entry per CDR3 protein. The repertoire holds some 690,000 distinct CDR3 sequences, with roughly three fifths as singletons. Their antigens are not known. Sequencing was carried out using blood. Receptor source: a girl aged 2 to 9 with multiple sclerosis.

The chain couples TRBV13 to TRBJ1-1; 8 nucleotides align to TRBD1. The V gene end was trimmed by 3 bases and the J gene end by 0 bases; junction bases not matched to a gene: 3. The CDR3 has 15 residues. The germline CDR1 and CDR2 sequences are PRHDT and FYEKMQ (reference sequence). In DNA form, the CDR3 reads TGTGCCAGCAGCTTGCCGACAGGGGTGAACACTGAAGCTTTCTTT. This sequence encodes CASSLPTGVNTEAFF.

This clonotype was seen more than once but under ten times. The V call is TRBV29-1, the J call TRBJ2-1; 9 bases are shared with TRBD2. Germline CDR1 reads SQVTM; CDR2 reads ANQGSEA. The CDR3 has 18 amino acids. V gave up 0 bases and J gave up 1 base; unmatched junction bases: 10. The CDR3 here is CSVEERMVAGVSYNEQFF. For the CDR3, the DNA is TGCAGCGTTGAAGAACGGATGGTAGCGGGGGTTTCCTACAATGAGCAGTTCTTC.

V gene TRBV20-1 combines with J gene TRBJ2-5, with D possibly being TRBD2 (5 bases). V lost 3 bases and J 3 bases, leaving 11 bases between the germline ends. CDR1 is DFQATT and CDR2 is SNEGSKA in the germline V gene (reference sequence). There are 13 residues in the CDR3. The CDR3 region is CSASGVPEETQYF. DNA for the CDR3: TGCAGTGCTAGCGGGGTCCCTGAAGAGACCCAGTACTTC.

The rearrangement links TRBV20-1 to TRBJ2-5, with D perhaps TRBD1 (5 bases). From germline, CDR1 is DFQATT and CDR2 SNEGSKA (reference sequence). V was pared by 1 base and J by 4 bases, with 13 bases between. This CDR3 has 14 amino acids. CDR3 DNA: TGCAGTGCTAGAGCATCAAGGGGCGGAGAGACCCAGTACTTC. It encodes CSARASRGGETQYF.

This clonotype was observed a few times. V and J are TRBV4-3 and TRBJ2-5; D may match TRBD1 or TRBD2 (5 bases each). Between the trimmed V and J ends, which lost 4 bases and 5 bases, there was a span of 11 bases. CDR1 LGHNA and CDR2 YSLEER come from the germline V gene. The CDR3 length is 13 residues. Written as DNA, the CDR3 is TGCGCCAGCAGCCTGGCGTGGGGGGAGACCCAGTACTTC. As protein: CASSLAWGETQYF.

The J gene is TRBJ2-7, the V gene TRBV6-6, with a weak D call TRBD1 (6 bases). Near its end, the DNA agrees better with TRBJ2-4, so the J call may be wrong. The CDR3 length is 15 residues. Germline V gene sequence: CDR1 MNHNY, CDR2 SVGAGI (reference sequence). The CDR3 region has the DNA TGTGCCAGCAGAACCCCCGGGACAACTTCCCTCATTCAGTACTTC. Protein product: CASRTPGTTSLIQYF.

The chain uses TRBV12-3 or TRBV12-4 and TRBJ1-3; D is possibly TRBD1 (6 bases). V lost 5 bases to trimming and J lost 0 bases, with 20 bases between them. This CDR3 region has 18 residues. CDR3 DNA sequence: TGTGCCAGCAGTCCTCCTTGGACAGCCGCGAGCTCTGGAAACACCATATATTTT. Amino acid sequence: CASSPPWTAASSGNTIYF.

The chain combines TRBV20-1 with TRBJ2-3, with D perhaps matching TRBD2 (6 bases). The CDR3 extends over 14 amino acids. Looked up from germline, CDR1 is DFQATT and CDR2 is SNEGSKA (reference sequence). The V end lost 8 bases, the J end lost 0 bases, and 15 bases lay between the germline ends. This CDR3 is CSPQLAVSTDTQYF. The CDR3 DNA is TGCAGTCCTCAATTAGCGGTTAGCACAGATACGCAGTATTTT.

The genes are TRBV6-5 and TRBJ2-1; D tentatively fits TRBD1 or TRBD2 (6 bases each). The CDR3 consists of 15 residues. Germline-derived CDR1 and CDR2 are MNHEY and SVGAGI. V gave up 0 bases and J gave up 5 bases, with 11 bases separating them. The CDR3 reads CASSYSGGNHNEQFF. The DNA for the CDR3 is TGTGCCAGCAGTTACTCGGGGGGCAACCACAATGAGCAGTTCTTC.

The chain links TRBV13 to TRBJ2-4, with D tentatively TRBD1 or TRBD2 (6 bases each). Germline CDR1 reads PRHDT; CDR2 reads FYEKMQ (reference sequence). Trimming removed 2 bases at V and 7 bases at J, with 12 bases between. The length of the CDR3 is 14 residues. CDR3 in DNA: TGTGCCAGCAGCTTACTGGGGGGCACGAACATTCAGTACTTC. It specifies CASSLLGGTNIQYF.

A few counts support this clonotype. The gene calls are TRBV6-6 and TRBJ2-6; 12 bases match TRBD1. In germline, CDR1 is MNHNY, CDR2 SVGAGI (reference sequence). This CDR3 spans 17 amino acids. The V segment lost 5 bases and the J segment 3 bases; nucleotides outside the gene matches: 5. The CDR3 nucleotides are TGTGCCAGCAGTAGGGGACAGGGGGCGCTTGGGGCCAACGTCCTGACTTTC. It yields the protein CASSRGQGALGANVLTF.

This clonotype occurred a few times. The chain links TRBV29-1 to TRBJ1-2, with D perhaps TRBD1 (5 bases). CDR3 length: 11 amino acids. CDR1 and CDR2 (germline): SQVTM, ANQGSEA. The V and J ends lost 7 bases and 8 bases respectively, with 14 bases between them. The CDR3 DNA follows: TGCAGCGGGGGGGGAATATGGGGCTACACCTTC. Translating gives CSGGGIWGYTF.

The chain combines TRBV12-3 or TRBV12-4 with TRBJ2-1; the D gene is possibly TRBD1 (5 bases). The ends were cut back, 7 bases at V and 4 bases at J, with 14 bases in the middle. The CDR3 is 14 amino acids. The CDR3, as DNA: TGTGCCAGCACCCTAGGGGTAGGGTACAATGAGCAGTTCTTC. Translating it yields CASTLGVGYNEQFF.

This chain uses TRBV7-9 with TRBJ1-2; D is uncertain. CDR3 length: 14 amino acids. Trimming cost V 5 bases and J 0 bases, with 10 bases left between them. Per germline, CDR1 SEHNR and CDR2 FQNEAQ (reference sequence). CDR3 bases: TGTGCCAGCAGCCTTCTAGTAGCTAACTATGGCTACACCTTC. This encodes CASSLLVANYGYTF.

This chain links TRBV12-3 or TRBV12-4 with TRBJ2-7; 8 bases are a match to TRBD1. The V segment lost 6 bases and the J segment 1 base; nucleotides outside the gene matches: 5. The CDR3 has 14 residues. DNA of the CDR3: TGTGCCAGCAGCCCCGACAGGGGATCCTACGAGCAGTACTTC. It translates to CASSPDRGSYEQYF.

CDR3 protein: CASSLVAGEAETQYF. CDR3 nucleotide sequence: TGTGCCAGCAGCTTAGTCGCTGGCGAAGCCGAGACCCAGTACTTC. The V gene is TRBV7-2, the J gene TRBJ2-5, with D unclear. This CDR3 comprises 15 residues. The germline V gene has CDR1 SGHTA and CDR2 FQGNSA. Trimming removed 1 base at V and 5 bases at J, with 14 bases between. The full variable domain, completed using reference TRBV7-2 and TRBJ2-5, is GAGVSQSPSNKVTEKGKDVELRCDPISGHTALYWYRQSLGQGLEFLIYFQGNSAPDKSGLPSDRFSAERTGGSVSTLTIQRTQQEDSAVYLCASSLVAGEAETQYFGPGTRLLVL.

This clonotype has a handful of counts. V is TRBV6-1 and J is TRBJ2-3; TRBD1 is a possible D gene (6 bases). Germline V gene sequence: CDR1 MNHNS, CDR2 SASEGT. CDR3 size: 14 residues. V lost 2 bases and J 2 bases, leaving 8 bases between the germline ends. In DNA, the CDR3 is TGTGCCAGCAGTGAAAGGACAGCCACAGATACGCAGTATTTT. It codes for CASSERTATDTQYF.

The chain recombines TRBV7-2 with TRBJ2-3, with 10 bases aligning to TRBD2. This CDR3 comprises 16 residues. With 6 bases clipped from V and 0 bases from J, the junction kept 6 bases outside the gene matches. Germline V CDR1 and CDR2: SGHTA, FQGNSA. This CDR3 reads CASSEAGGPSTDTQYF. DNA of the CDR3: TGTGCCAGCAGTGAAGCGGGGGGGCCGAGCACAGATACGCAGTATTTT. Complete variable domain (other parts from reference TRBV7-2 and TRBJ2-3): GAGVSQSPSNKVTEKGKDVELRCDPISGHTALYWYRQSLGQGLEFLIYFQGNSAPDKSGLPSDRFSAERTGGSVSTLTIQRTQQEDSAVYLCASSEAGGPSTDTQYFGPGTRLTVL.

CDR3 nucleotide sequence: TGTGCCAGCAGCACAGGGAGTCGAAACTTGGGCGAGCAGTACTTC. Protein product: CASSTGSRNLGEQYF. The V gene is TRBV2, the J gene TRBJ2-7, with D maybe TRBD1 (6 bases). The germline CDR1 and CDR2 sequences are SNHLY and FYNNEI. Trimming took off 6 bases at V and 6 bases at J, with 21 bases between the two ends. The length of the CDR3 is 15 residues. Looking up the rest from reference TRBV2 and TRBJ2-7 gives the full variable domain: EPEVTQTPSHQVTQMGQEVILRCVPISNHLYFYWYRQILGQKVEFLVSFYNNEISEKSEIFDDQFSVERPDGSNFTLKIRSTKLEDSAMYFCASSTGSRNLGEQYFGPGTRLTVT.

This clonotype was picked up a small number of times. CDR3: CSVVPISTDEQYF. The CDR3 DNA sequence: TGCAGCGTTGTTCCGATCTCGACAGACGAGCAGTACTTC. This chain connects TRBV29-1 to TRBJ2-5, with D perhaps TRBD1 (5 bases). TRBJ2-7 explains the end of the DNA better; the J call may be wrong. The V gene's germline CDR1 is SQVTM and CDR2 ANQGSEA. The CDR3 is 13 amino acids.

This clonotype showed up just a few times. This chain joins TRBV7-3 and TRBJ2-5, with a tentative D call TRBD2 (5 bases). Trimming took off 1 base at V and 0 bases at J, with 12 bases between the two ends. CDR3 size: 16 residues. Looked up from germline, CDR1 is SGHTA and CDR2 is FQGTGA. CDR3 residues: CASSLNGPSNQETQYF. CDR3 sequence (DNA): TGTGCCAGCAGCTTAAACGGGCCTAGCAACCAAGAGACCCAGTACTTC.

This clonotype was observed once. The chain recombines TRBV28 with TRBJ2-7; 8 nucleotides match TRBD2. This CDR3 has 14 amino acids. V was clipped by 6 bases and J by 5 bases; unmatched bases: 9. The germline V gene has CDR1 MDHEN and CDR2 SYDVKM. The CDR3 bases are TGTGCCAGCAGCCCCAGTCTACTAGCGGACGAGCAGTACTTC. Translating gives CASSPSLLADEQYF.

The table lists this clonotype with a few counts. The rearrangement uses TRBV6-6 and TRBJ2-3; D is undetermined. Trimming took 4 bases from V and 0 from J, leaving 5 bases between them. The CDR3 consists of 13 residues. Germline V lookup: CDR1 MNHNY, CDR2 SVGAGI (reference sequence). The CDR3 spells CASSFVSTDTQYF. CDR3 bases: TGTGCCAGCAGTTTTGTGAGCACAGATACGCAGTATTTT.

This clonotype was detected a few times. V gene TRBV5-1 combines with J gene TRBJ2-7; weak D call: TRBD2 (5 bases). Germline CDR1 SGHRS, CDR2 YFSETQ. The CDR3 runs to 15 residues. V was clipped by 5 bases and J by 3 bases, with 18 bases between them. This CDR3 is CASSKETGRVYEQYF. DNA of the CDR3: TGCGCCAGCAGTAAAGAAACGGGGAGAGTCTACGAGCAGTACTTC.

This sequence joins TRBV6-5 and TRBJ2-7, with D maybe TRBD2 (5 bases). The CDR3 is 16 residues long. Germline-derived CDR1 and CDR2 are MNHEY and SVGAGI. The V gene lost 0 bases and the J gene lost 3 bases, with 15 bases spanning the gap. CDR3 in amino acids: CASSYSGLGVYYEQYF. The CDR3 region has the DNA TGTGCCAGCAGTTACTCAGGGCTGGGAGTCTACTACGAGCAGTACTTC.